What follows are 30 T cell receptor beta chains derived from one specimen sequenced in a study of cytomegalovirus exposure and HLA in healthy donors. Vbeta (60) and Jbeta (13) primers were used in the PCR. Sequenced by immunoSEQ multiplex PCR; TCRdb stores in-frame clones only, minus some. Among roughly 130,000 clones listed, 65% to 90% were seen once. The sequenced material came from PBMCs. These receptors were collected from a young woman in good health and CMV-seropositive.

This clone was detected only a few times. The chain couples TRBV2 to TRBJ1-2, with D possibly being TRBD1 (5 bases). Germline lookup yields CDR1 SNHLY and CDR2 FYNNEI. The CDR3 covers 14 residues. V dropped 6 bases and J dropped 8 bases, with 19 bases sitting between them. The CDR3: CASRDAGPPIGYTF. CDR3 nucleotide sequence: TGTGCCAGCAGGGACGCGGGACCACCGATCGGCTACACCTTC.

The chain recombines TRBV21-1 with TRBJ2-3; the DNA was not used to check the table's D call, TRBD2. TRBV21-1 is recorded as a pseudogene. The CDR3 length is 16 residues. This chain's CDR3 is CASSTGGGANTDTQYF. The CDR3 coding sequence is TGTGCCAGCAGCACTGGCGGGGGGGCGAACACAGATACGCAGTATTTT.

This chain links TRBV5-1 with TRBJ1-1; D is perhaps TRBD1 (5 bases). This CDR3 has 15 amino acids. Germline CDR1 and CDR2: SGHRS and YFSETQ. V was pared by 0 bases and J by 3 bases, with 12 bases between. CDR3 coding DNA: TGCGCCAGCAGCTTGGAGGACACCTTATACACTGAAGCTTTCTTT. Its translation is CASSLEDTLYTEAFF.

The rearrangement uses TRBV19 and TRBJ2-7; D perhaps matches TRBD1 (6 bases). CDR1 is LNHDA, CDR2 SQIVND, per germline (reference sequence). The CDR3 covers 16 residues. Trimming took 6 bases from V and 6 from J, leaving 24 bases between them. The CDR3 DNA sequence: TGTGCCAGTAGCTGGGGGTCCGGGACAACGACTCTCGAGCAGTACTTC. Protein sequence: CASSWGSGTTTLEQYF.

The CDR3 spells CASSEGTLYSEAFF. DNA of the CDR3: TGTGCCAGCAGTGAGGGGACACTATATTCTGAAGCTTTCTTT. V is TRBV6-1 and J is TRBJ1-1, with D possibly being TRBD1 (6 bases). Per germline, CDR1 MNHNS and CDR2 SASEGT. Trimming shortened V by 3 bases and J by 6 bases, and 14 bases separated the two germline ends. This CDR3 has 14 residues.

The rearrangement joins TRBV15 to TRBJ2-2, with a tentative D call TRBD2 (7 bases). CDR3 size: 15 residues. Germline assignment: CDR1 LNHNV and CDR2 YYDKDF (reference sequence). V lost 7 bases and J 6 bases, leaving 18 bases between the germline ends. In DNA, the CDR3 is TGTGCCACCACGAGGTCGGGGGGCTCTGCCGGGGAGCTGTTTTTT. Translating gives CATTRSGGSAGELFF.

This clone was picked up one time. CDR3 DNA sequence: TGCGCCAGCAGCCAATTGGCCCTGGACAGAACCACTGAAGCTTTCTTT. Translating it yields CASSQLALDRTTEAFF. The gene calls are TRBV4-1 and TRBJ1-1; possible D gene TRBD1, 6 bases. Per the germline V gene, CDR1 is MGHRA and CDR2 is YSYEKL. Trimming pared 2 bases from V and 4 bases from J, leaving 17 bases between. CDR3 length equals 16 residues.

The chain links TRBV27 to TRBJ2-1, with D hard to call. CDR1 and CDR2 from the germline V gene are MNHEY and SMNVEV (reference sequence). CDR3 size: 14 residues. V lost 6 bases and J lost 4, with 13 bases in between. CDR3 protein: CASSLSWSYNEQFF. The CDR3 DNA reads TGTGCCAGCAGCCTTAGCTGGTCTTACAATGAGCAGTTCTTC.

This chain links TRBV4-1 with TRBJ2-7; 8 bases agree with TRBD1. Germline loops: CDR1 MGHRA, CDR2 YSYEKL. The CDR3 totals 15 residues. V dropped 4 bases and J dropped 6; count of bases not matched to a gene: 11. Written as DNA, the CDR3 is TGCGCCAGCAGCCCTGGACAGGGTCTATGGAGCGAGCAGTACTTC. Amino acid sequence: CASSPGQGLWSEQYF.

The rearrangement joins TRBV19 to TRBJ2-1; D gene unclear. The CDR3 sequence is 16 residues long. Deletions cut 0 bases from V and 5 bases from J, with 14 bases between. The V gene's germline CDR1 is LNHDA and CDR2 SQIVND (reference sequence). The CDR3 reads CASSIDTPGFDNEQFF. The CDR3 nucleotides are TGTGCCAGTAGTATAGATACCCCGGGTTTCGACAATGAGCAGTTCTTC. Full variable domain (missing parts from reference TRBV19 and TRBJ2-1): DGGITQSPKYLFRKEGQNVTLSCEQNLNHDAMYWYRQDPGQGLRLIYYSQIVNDFQKGDIAEGYSVSREKKESFPLTVTSAQKNPTAFYLCASSIDTPGFDNEQFFGPGTRLTVL.

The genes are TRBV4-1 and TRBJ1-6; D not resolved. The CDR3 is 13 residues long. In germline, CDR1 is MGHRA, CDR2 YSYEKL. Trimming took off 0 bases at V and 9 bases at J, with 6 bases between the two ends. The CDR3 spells CASSQDPFSPLHF. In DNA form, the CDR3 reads TGCGCCAGCAGCCAAGACCCGTTTTCACCCCTCCACTTT.

The CDR3 reads CASSAPHGGPSYGYTF. The CDR3 region has the DNA TGTGCCAGCAGTGCCCCCCACGGGGGACCCTCCTATGGCTACACCTTC. The chain links TRBV6-1 to TRBJ1-2, with a possible D match to TRBD1 (5 bases). V was pared by 4 bases and J by 4 bases, with 19 bases between. Germline CDR1 and CDR2: MNHNS and SASEGT. This CDR3 contains 16 residues.

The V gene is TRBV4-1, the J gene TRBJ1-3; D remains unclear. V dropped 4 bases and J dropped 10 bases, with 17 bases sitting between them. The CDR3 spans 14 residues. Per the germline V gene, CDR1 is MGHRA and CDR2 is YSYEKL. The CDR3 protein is CASSRGSFGETIYF. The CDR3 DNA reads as TGCGCCAGCAGCCGAGGGTCCTTCGGGGAGACCATATATTTT.

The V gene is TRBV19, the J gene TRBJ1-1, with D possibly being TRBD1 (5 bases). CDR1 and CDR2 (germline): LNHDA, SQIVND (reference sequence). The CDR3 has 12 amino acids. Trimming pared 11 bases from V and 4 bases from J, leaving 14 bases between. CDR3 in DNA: TGTGCCGGGGACGCGGGAGGCACTGAAGCTTTCTTT. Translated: CAGDAGGTEAFF.

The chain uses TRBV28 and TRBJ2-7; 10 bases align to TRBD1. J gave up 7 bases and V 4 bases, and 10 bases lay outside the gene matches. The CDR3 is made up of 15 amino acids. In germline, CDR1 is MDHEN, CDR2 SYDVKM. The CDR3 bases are TGTGCCAGCAGTTCCCCCGGGACAGGGGCCGGAGAGCAGTACTTC. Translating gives CASSSPGTGAGEQYF. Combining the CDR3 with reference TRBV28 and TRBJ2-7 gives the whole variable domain DVKVTQSSRYLVKRTGEKVFLECVQDMDHENMFWYRQDPGLGLRLIYFSYDVKMKEKGDIPEGYSVSREKKERFSLILESASTNQTSMYLCASSSPGTGAGEQYFGPGTRLTVT.

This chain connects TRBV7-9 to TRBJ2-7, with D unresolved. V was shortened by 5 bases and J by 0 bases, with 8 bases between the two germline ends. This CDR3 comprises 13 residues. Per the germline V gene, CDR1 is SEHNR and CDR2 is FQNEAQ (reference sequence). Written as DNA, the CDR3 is TGTGCCAGCAGCGTTGGCCTCTCCTACGAGCAGTACTTC. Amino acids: CASSVGLSYEQYF.

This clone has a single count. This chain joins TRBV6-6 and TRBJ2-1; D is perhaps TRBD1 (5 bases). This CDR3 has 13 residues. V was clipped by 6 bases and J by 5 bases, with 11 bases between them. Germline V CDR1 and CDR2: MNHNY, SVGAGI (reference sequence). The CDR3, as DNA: TGTGCCAGCAGCCTTCAGGGTAACAATGAGCAGTTCTTC. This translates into CASSLQGNNEQFF.

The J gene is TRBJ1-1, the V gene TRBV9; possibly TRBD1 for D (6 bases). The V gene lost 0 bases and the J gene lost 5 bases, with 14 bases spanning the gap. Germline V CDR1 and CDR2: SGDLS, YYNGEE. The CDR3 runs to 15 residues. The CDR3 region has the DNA TGTGCCAGCAGCGTAGCTTCAGGGGTGGGAACTGAAGCTTTCTTT. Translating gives CASSVASGVGTEAFF. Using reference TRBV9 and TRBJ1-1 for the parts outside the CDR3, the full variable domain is DSGVTQTPKHLITATGQRVTLRCSPRSGDLSVYWYQQSLDQGLQFLIQYYNGEERAKGNILERFSAQQFPDLHSELNLSSLELGDSALYFCASSVASGVGTEAFFGQGTRLTVV.

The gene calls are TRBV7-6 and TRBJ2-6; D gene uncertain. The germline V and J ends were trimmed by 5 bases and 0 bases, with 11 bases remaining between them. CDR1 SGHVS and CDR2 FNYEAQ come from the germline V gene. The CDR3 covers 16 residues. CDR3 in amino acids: CASSGSGYSGANVLTF. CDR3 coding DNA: TGTGCCAGCAGCGGTTCCGGTTACTCTGGGGCCAACGTCCTGACTTTC.

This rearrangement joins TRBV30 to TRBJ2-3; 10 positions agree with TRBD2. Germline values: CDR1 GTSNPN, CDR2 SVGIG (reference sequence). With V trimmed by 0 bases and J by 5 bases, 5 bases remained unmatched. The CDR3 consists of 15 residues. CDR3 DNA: TGTGCCTGGAGTGTCCTAGCGGGGGTGGGAGATACGCAGTATTTT. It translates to CAWSVLAGVGDTQYF.

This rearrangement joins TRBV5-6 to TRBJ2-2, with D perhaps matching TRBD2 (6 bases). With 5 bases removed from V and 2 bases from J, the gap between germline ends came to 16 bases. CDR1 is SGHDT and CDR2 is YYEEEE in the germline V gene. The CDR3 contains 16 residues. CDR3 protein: CASRETGTLNTGELFF. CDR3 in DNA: TGTGCCAGCAGAGAAACCGGGACTCTTAACACCGGGGAGCTGTTTTTT.

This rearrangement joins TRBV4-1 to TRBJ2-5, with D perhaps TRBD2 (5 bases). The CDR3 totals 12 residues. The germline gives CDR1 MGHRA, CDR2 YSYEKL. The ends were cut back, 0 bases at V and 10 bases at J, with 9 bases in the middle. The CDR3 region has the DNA TGCGCCAGCAGCCAAGATCTCGGGGTCCAGTACTTC. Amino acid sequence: CASSQDLGVQYF.

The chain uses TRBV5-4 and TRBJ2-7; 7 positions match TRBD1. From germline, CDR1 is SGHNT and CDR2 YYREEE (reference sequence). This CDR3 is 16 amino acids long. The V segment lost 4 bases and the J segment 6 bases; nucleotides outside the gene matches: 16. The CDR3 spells CASSLGDSPSLSEQYF. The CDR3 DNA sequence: TGTGCCAGCAGCCTGGGGGACAGTCCTAGTCTCTCCGAGCAGTACTTC.

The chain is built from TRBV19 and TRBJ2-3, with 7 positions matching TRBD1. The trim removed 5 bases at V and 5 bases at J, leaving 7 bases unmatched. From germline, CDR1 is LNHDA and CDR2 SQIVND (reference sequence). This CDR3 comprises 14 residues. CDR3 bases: TGTGCCAGTAGTTCCACCACAGGGGTAGATACGCAGTATTTT. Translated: CASSSTTGVDTQYF.

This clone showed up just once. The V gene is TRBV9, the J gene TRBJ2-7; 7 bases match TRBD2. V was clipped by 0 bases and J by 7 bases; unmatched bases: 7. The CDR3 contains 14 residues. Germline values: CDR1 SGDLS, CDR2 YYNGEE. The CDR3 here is CASSVDVGGGEQYF. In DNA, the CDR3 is TGTGCCAGCAGCGTAGACGTGGGGGGGGGTGAGCAGTACTTC.

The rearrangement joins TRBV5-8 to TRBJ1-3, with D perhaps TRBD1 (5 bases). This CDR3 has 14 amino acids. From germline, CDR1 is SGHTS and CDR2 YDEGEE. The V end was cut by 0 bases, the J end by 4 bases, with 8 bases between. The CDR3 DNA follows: TGTGCCAGCAGCTTGGCAGGGTCAGGAAACACCATATATTTT. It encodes CASSLAGSGNTIYF.

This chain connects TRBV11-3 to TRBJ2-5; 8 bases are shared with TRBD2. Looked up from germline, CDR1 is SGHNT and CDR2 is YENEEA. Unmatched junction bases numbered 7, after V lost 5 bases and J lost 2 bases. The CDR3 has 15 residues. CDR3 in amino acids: CASSLTGGEQETQYF. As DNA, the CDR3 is TGTGCCAGCAGCCTTACGGGGGGGGAACAAGAGACCCAGTACTTC.

The CDR3 here is CASSPAGNEQFF. As DNA, the CDR3 is TGTGCCAGCTCCCCCGCAGGGAATGAGCAGTTCTTC. The chain has TRBV18 and TRBJ2-1, with a possible D match to TRBD1 (5 bases). The germline V and J ends were trimmed by 6 bases and 7 bases, with 10 bases remaining between them. Germline CDR1 and CDR2: KGHSH and LQKENI. The CDR3 loop spans 12 amino acids. Together with reference TRBV18 and TRBJ2-1, the CDR3 gives the full variable domain: NAGVMQNPRHLVRRRGQEARLRCSPMKGHSHVYWYRQLPEEGLKFMVYLQKENIIDESGMPKERFSAEFPKEGPSILRIQQVVRGDSAAYFCASSPAGNEQFFGPGTRLTVL.

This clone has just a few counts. This CDR3 reads CASSQSREAGTDTQYF. In nucleotides, the CDR3 is TGCGCCAGCAGTCAATCTCGGGAGGCGGGCACAGATACGCAGTATTTT. The chain couples TRBV23-1 to TRBJ2-3; 7 bases are a match to TRBD2. TRBV23-1 counts as an open reading frame of uncertain function. J lost 1 base, V lost 0 bases, and 4 bases had no gene match. The CDR3 runs to 16 residues.

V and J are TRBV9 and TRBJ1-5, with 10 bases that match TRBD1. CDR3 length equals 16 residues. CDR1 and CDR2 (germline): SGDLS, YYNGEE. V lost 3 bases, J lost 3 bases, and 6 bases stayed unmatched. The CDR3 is CASSATGTGDNQPQHF. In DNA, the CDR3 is TGTGCCAGCAGCGCCACCGGGACAGGGGACAATCAGCCCCAGCATTTT.